What follows describes a single T cell receptor beta chain. Antigen specificity is unknown. Original analysis: Lowest detectable productive clonotype frequency was 2.59 x 10-5. Assay: immunoSEQ multiplex PCR; the TCRdb copy retains only in-frame clones and omits some. V and J calls and clone size are given by that table; D and trimming were obtained from the DNA. The profile shows 25,000 to 30,000 clones, 70% to 75% of them singletons. The source of the sample is a study of STAT5B mutations in CD4+ large granular lymphocyte leukemia. Study context: Healthy donors showed HLA-associated enrichment of the CDR3 'QG' motif. Study findings and constraints: Top patient clones used TRBV06 genes more often: 8/27 versus 2/35 in controls.

The trim removed 4 bases at V and 4 bases at J, leaving 4 bases unmatched. There are 12 residues in the CDR3. Germline CDR1 SQVTM, CDR2 ANQGSEA. V gene TRBV29-1 combines with J gene TRBJ2-7, with 7 bases lining up with TRBD2. The sample consisted of CD4+ T cells from blood buffy coats. The source is a human donor in good health. The CDR3 sequence is CSVGGSGYEQYF. The DNA for the CDR3 is TGCAGCGTTGGCGGGAGTGGTTACGAGCAGTACTTC.